Detailed here is one T cell receptor (beta chain). What it binds is not known. Germline V lookup: CDR1 SGHNT, CDR2 YYREEE (reference sequence). Deletions cut 2 bases from V and 5 bases from J, with 13 bases between. The CDR3 is made up of 14 amino acids. The data originate from a study of CD8 T cells in Susac syndrome. CD8+ and CD4+ T cells from blood underwent TCR beta sequencing, which was carried out in a high-throughput format. Negative isolation yielded the CD8+ and CD4+ T cells, while FACS enriched the TEMRA cells. The RNA input was roughly 0.45 to 1 ug, and it was reverse transcribed with random hexamers. TCR beta CDR3 was amplified by immunoSEQ multiplex PCR. This amplification extended across 54 Vbeta and 13 Jbeta segments. Via MiXCR, TCRdb re-called the immunoSEQ multiplex PCR reads, giving one row per CDR3 protein. The data contain some 200,000 distinct CDR3 sequences, 95% of them singletons.

The study's findings and limits: The study's TCR sequencing and HLA analysis covered a relatively small number of individuals, and the study acknowledged this.

This receptor was obtained from a human donor with multiple sclerosis. The chain recombines TRBV5-4 with TRBJ1-1; the D gene is possibly TRBD1 (6 bases). The sequencing input was CD4+ T cells from PBMCs. The CDR3 DNA sequence: TGTGCCAGCAGCTTACAGGGAAGTCAAACTGAAGCTTTCTTT. This translates into CASSLQGSQTEAFF.